This TCR beta chain was identified in a study of OX40 agonist ivuxolimab in advanced cancers. For the study in its entirety: The costimulatory receptor OX40 (CD134) was targeted by ivuxolimab, a fully human IgG2 agonistic monoclonal antibody. Three dose-escalation patients achieved partial responses, one with hepatocellular carcinoma and two with cutaneous melanoma. Intravenous ivuxolimab was administered to patients every 2 weeks at six dose levels: 0.01, 0.1, 0.3, 1.5, 3 and 10 mg/kg. A male proportion of about 79% and a mean age of about 60 years, ranging from about 23 to 90, were recorded for the dose-escalation cohort. The point of sequencing TCRbeta in the periphery was to test whether ivuxolimab changed TCR sequence diversity and drove clonal T-cell expansion. Patients were allowed to have had prior anti-PD-1, anti-PD-L1 or anti-CTLA-4 therapy, and 30% to 40% of the dose-escalation patients had been treated with checkpoint inhibitors. Of the roughly 52 patients in dose escalation, 19 had hepatocellular carcinoma, some 15 had melanoma, 9 had renal cell carcinoma and 9 had head and neck cancer. The paper describes the monotherapy dose-escalation part (N of about 57 patients) of the phase I trial of ivuxolimab. The study at large found these results: Clonal expansion of both CD4+ and CD8+ blood T cells was observed from baseline to week 6 at doses 0.1 to 3.0 mg/kg. Antigen specificity was not determined for the clonally expanded peripheral T cells. Partial responders in the 0.1-3.0 mg/kg groups had among the lowest normalized peripheral clonal expansion, especially among CD8+ T cells. Low levels of normalized T-cell clonal expansion were also shown by some nonresponding patients. After ivuxolimab, CD8+ T cells had more expanded clones than CD4+ T cells on average.

Spanning cysteine to phenylalanine, the CDR3 consists of 14 amino acids. Only the CDR3 DNA is retained, 42 bases long and in frame from the first base. From a lookup of the germline V gene, CDR1 and CDR2 are SGHTA and FQGTGA. V sheds 2 bases and J sheds 4 bases, leaving 11 bases between their ends. For sequencing of the TCRbeta CDR3 region, genomic DNA was extracted from the sorted cells. The immunoSEQ Assay was used to sequence the TCRbeta CDR3 regions. TCRdb took this table from immuneACCESS and kept in-frame rearrangements with V and J called. Such tables lack part of the clones; where checked against another copy, unresolved V genes explain under half of the gap, and the rest is unexplained. The sample includes about 100,000 clones, with roughly 90% observed a single time. The ten largest clones take up roughly 5.5% of the sample. Patients with autoimmune disease history or receiving systemic immunosuppression were excluded from the trial. Peripheral blood for TCR sequencing was drawn from every dose cohort at baseline, at cycle 4 day 1 and at cycle 7 day 1. Samples were obtained from an open-label, multicenter, first-in-human phase I dose-escalation trial of ivuxolimab. Adults with locally advanced or metastatic head and neck squamous cell, hepatocellular, melanoma or renal cell carcinoma were enrolled in the trial. Before TCR sequencing, CD4+ T cells and CD8+ T cells from peripheral blood were sorted into separate populations.

A word on this clone: The antigen this receptor binds is unknown. No quality values exist for individual bases; no much larger clone is one base distant.

This chain joins TRBV7-3 to TRBJ1-1; D gene: possibly TRBD1, on 6 matching bases. The starting material was CD4+ or CD8+ T cells sorted from blood, obtained in a trial of the OX40 agonist ivuxolimab. This clonotype originated in an adult with an advanced solid tumor such as melanoma, head and neck, liver or kidney cancer. The DNA sequence follows: TGTGCCAGCAGCTTAGACAAAGGGGGCACTGAAGCTTTCTTT. Its amino acids are CASSLDKGGTEAFF.